Presented here are 27 T cell receptor beta chains from one specimen sequenced in a study of a mutant IDH1 vaccine in newly diagnosed glioma. The antigens of these receptors remain unknown. Here immunoSEQ multiplex PCR was the method, and the copy in TCRdb shows in-frame clones only, minus some. The profile shows roughly 52,000 clones, 76% of them singletons. Time point of the sample: week 35, safety follow-up. Every vaccine dose comprised 300 ug of mutant IDH1 20-mer peptide plus topical imiquimod. Material: PBMCs, obtained from a glioma patient whose treatment included an IDH1 peptide vaccine. These TCRs come from a man aged 40-49 years with glioma.

CDR3 region: CASSLTRAEGYTF. The CDR3 bases are TGTGCCAGCAGCTTAACCAGGGCGGAAGGCTACACCTTC. The chain carries TRBV7-9 and TRBJ1-2, with D maybe TRBD1 (5 bases). Trimming pared 2 bases from V and 8 bases from J, leaving 12 bases between. The germline gives CDR1 SEHNR, CDR2 FQNEAQ (reference sequence). The CDR3 runs 13 residues.

The V gene is TRBV18, the J gene TRBJ1-5; 8 bases align to TRBD1. There are 15 residues in the CDR3. V was pared by 0 bases and J by 14 bases, with 12 bases of the junction left unmatched. In germline, CDR1 is KGHSH, CDR2 LQKENI. CDR3 DNA: TGTGCCAGCTCACCACCTTCTCCCGGGACAGGAAAAAAGCATTTT. Translation gives CASSPPSPGTGKKHF.

V usage is TRBV6-1 and J usage is TRBJ2-7; 10 bases align to TRBD1. Germline V gene data show CDR1 as MNHNS and CDR2 as SASEGT. CDR3 length: 15 residues. With V trimmed by 7 bases and J by 5 bases, 11 bases remained unmatched. CDR3 nucleotide sequence: TGTGCCAGCACTCCATCGCGGGGACAGGGGAACGAGCAGTACTTC. It translates to CASTPSRGQGNEQYF.

This clone was observed a few times. This rearrangement joins TRBV6-1 to TRBJ2-7; TRBD2 agrees at 7 bases. The V gene end was trimmed by 8 bases and the J gene end by 3 bases; junction bases not matched to a gene: 4. CDR3 length: 12 amino acids. The germline V gene encodes CDR1 MNHNS and CDR2 SASEGT. This CDR3 reads CASALANYEQYF. In DNA form, the CDR3 reads TGTGCCAGCGCACTAGCGAACTACGAGCAGTACTTC.

This clone has only one observation. The V and J genes are TRBV5-4 and TRBJ1-1, with D possibly being TRBD1 (5 bases). CDR1 SGHNT and CDR2 YYREEE come from the germline V gene (reference sequence). The germline V and J ends were trimmed by 3 bases and 5 bases, with 14 bases remaining between them. The CDR3 runs to 14 residues. CDR3 protein: CASSSPDSPTEAFF. CDR3 in DNA: TGTGCCAGCAGCTCCCCAGACAGTCCGACTGAAGCTTTCTTT.

The CDR3 region has the DNA TGTGCCTGGAACCTCGGGAGAGCCACCGGGGAGCTGTTTTTT. Protein product: CAWNLGRATGELFF. The V and J genes are TRBV30 and TRBJ2-2; a possible D gene is TRBD2 (6 bases). Trimming pared 4 bases from V and 4 bases from J, leaving 13 bases between. The germline V gene encodes CDR1 GTSNPN and CDR2 SVGIG (reference sequence). The CDR3 runs to 14 residues.

The chain is built from TRBV19 and TRBJ2-3, with TRBD1 matching 10 bases. In germline, CDR1 is LNHDA, CDR2 SQIVND (reference sequence). V gave up 4 bases and J gave up 6 bases; unmatched junction bases: 4. The CDR3 length is 14 residues. The chain's CDR3 is CASSRQGAQDTQYF. The CDR3, as DNA: TGTGCCAGTAGTAGACAGGGGGCGCAGGATACGCAGTATTTT.

The chain is built from TRBV7-9 and TRBJ1-5; D unclear. Germline CDR1 reads SEHNR; CDR2 reads FQNEAQ (reference sequence). V lost 2 bases and J lost 0, with 8 bases in between. The CDR3 spans 15 residues. CDR3 in DNA: TGTGCCAGCAGCTTATCGGGGAATAGCAATCAGCCCCAGCATTTT. Protein sequence: CASSLSGNSNQPQHF.

The V and J genes are TRBV5-1 and TRBJ2-5; D is perhaps TRBD1 or TRBD2 (5 bases each). The J call is doubtful: the DNA matches TRBJ2-7 better. This CDR3 spans 17 amino acids. The germline gives CDR1 SGHRS, CDR2 YFSETQ. The chain's CDR3 is CASSSGPGRSVSYEQYF. The CDR3, as DNA: TGCGCCAGCAGCTCCGGCCCGGGGCGGTCGGTATCCTACGAGCAGTACTTC.

V and J are TRBV10-3 and TRBJ1-2, with 8 bases identical to TRBD1. Germline CDR1 is ENHRY and CDR2 is SYGVKD. CDR3 size: 14 residues. V trimming: 6 bases; J trimming: 2 bases; junction bases outside the gene matches: 5. The CDR3 DNA follows: TGTGCCATCAGAGAGACAGGGGAGAACTATGGCTACACCTTC. It specifies CAIRETGENYGYTF.

The chain employs TRBV4-1 and TRBJ2-1; a possible D gene is TRBD2 (6 bases). Germline CDR1 is MGHRA and CDR2 is YSYEKL. V shed 0 bases and J shed 1 base, with 10 bases lying between them. The CDR3 covers 16 residues. The CDR3 sequence: CASSQERDTSYNEQFF. As DNA, the CDR3 is TGCGCCAGCAGCCAAGAGCGGGATACGTCCTACAATGAGCAGTTCTTC.

CDR3 protein: CASIGQGQQYF. The DNA for the CDR3 is TGTGCCAGCATAGGACAGGGACAGCAGTACTTC. The chain couples TRBV6-1 to TRBJ2-7; TRBD1 agrees at 8 bases. This CDR3 has 11 residues. The trim removed 7 bases at V and 8 bases at J, leaving 4 bases unmatched. CDR1 MNHNS and CDR2 SASEGT come from the germline V gene.

The chain is built from TRBV9 and TRBJ2-2; D is unclear. The CDR3 totals 17 residues. Trimming took off 0 bases at V and 0 bases at J, with 12 bases between the two ends. Germline values: CDR1 SGDLS, CDR2 YYNGEE. CDR3 residues: CASSVAPRAANTGELFF. The CDR3 coding sequence is TGTGCCAGCAGCGTAGCCCCTCGAGCCGCGAACACCGGGGAGCTGTTTTTT.

The CDR3 sequence: CAWSSSGTGGELGTNEKLFF. CDR3 DNA sequence: TGTGCCTGGAGTTCATCAGGGACAGGGGGCGAGTTGGGAACTAATGAAAAACTGTTTTTT. The rearrangement links TRBV30 to TRBJ1-4; 12 nucleotides match TRBD1. The V segment lost 2 bases and the J segment 1 base; nucleotides outside the gene matches: 14. This CDR3 is 20 amino acids long. CDR1 is GTSNPN and CDR2 is SVGIG in the germline V gene (reference sequence).

The chain carries TRBV5-1 and TRBJ2-3; TRBD2 matches at 8 bases. J was trimmed by 0 bases and V by 4 bases; bases with no gene match: 7. CDR3 length equals 16 residues. CDR1 is SGHRS and CDR2 is YFSETQ in the germline V gene. The CDR3: CASSLSGDTSTDTQYF. The CDR3 DNA reads as TGCGCCAGCAGCCTTAGCGGGGATACTAGCACAGATACGCAGTATTTT.

J is TRBJ2-5 and V is TRBV6-1; the D gene is possibly TRBD1 (6 bases). From germline, CDR1 is MNHNS and CDR2 SASEGT. CDR3 length: 17 amino acids. Trimming removed 0 bases at V and 3 bases at J, with 17 bases between. The CDR3 nucleotides read TGTGCCAGCAGTGAAGCGCCCGGGACACCCCCAGAAGAGACCCAGTACTTC. Its protein product is CASSEAPGTPPEETQYF.

J is TRBJ2-1 and V is TRBV27; D could derive from TRBD1 or TRBD2 (5 bases each). The CDR3 totals 14 residues. V lost 3 bases, J lost 9 bases, and 15 bases lay in between. Germline V gives CDR1 MNHEY, CDR2 SMNVEV (reference sequence). The CDR3: CASSFPTSRGEQFF. The CDR3 region has the DNA TGTGCCAGCAGTTTCCCCACTAGTAGGGGTGAGCAGTTCTTC.

This clone has at least ten counts. Other DNA sequences in the sample encode the same CDR3. The genes are TRBV19 and TRBJ2-3, with D possibly TRBD2 on 7 matching bases. Germline V gene sequence: CDR1 LNHDA, CDR2 SQIVND (reference sequence). V was clipped by 5 bases and J by 6 bases, with 15 bases between them. The CDR3 length is 14 residues. The CDR3 bases are TGTGCCAGTAGTCCAGGACCGGGGGGCGATACGCAGTATTTT. Protein: CASSPGPGGDTQYF.

In this sample, this clone turned up once. The rearrangement uses TRBV29-1 and TRBJ2-5, with a possible D match to TRBD1 (6 bases). The CDR3 runs to 13 residues. The germline V gene encodes CDR1 SQVTM and CDR2 ANQGSEA. V lost 3 bases and J lost 1, with 9 bases in between. The CDR3, as DNA: TGCAGCGTTGACTGGGGGCCCCAAGAGACCCAGTACTTC. Translating gives CSVDWGPQETQYF. Using reference TRBV29-1 and TRBJ2-5 for the parts outside the CDR3, the full variable domain is SAVISQKPSRDICQRGTSLTIQCQVDSQVTMMFWYRQQPGQSLTLIATANQGSEATYESGFVIDKFPISRPNLTFSTLTVSNMSPEDSSIYLCSVDWGPQETQYFGPGTRLLVL.

The V call is TRBV6-5, the J call TRBJ1-1, with D perhaps matching TRBD1 (6 bases). The V end was cut by 0 bases, the J end by 4 bases, with 9 bases between. Germline loops: CDR1 MNHEY, CDR2 SVGAGI. The CDR3 has 14 amino acids. The CDR3 coding sequence is TGTGCCAGCAGTTACTCGACAGGTTCCACTGAAGCTTTCTTT. As protein: CASSYSTGSTEAFF.

The chain has TRBV5-1 and TRBJ1-3, with a possible D match to TRBD1 (5 bases). The CDR3 has 17 residues. Per germline, CDR1 SGHRS and CDR2 YFSETQ. V lost 0 bases to trimming and J lost 2 bases, with 15 bases between them. As DNA, the CDR3 is TGCGCCAGCAGCTTGGTGTCTCAGGGCGCCACTGGAAACACCATATATTTT. Its protein is CASSLVSQGATGNTIYF. The full variable domain, rest sourced from reference TRBV5-1 and TRBJ1-3, is KAGVTQTPRYLIKTRGQQVTLSCSPISGHRSVSWYQQTPGQGLQFLFEYFSETQRNKGNFPGRFSGRQFSNSRSEMNVSTLELGDSALYLCASSLVSQGATGNTIYFGEGSWLTVV.

The CDR3 region is CASSETWTGSSYEQYF. The CDR3 DNA follows: TGTGCCAGCAGCGAAACTTGGACGGGGAGCTCCTACGAGCAGTACTTC. The J gene is TRBJ2-7, the V gene TRBV7-9, with a weak D call TRBD2 (5 bases). CDR1 and CDR2 from the germline V gene are SEHNR and FQNEAQ (reference sequence). V shed 5 bases and J shed 0 bases, with 17 bases lying between them. This CDR3 contains 16 residues.

The chain is built from TRBV5-1 and TRBJ2-7, with D hard to call. The germline CDR1 and CDR2 sequences are SGHRS and YFSETQ. Trimming removed 0 bases from V and 5 bases from J, with 12 bases in between. CDR3 length: 14 residues. For the CDR3, the DNA is TGCGCCAGCAGCTTGGGTCCGGCGTCCGACGAGCAGTACGTC. Encoded protein: CASSLGPASDEQYV.

This clone is a singleton in its sample. The chain joins TRBV5-6 to TRBJ1-2; D remains unclear. The CDR3 runs to 16 residues. V was cut by 4 bases and J by 7 bases, with 23 bases left in between. Germline V gene sequence: CDR1 SGHDT, CDR2 YYEEEE. The CDR3 DNA is TGTGCCAGCAGCCCCAACTATGACATTCGAGACGGTGGCTACACCTTC. Translation: CASSPNYDIRDGGYTF.

The gene calls are TRBV18 and TRBJ1-1; a possible D gene is TRBD1 (5 bases). CDR1 KGHSH and CDR2 LQKENI come from the germline V gene. V was cut by 5 bases and J by 3 bases, with 10 bases left in between. This CDR3 comprises 13 residues. The CDR3 here is CASSLGEDTEAFF. The CDR3 nucleotides read TGTGCCAGCTCATTGGGGGAGGACACTGAAGCTTTCTTT.

This clone was seen more than once but under ten times. Other DNA variants within this sample encode the same CDR3. The V gene is TRBV7-9, the J gene TRBJ2-3; D unclear. This CDR3 spans 12 amino acids. The germline V gene encodes CDR1 SEHNR and CDR2 FQNEAQ (reference sequence). V lost 5 bases to trimming and J lost 4 bases, with 7 bases between them. DNA of the CDR3: TGTGCCAGCAGCCCCCTTTCAGATACGCAGTATTTT. Its translation: CASSPLSDTQYF.

The gene calls are TRBV19 and TRBJ2-3, with D tentatively TRBD1 (6 bases). There are 14 residues in the CDR3. Germline lookup yields CDR1 LNHDA and CDR2 SQIVND (reference sequence). The V gene lost 4 bases and the J gene lost 6 bases, with 14 bases spanning the gap. CDR3 loop: CASSTIGTSDTQYF. The CDR3 region has the DNA TGTGCCAGTAGTACCATAGGGACATCTGATACGCAGTATTTT.